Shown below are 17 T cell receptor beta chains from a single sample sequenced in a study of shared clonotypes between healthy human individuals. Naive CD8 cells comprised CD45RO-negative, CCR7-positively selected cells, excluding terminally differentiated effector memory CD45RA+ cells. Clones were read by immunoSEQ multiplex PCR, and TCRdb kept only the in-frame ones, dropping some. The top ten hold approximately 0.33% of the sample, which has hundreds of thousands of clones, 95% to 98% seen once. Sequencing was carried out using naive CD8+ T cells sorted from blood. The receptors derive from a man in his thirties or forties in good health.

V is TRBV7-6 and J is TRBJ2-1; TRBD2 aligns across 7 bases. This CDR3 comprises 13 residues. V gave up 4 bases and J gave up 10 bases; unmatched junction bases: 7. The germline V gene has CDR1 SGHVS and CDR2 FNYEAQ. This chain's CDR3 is CASSSRGVNEQFF. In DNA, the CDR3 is TGTGCCAGCAGCTCCCGGGGGGTAAACGAGCAGTTCTTC.

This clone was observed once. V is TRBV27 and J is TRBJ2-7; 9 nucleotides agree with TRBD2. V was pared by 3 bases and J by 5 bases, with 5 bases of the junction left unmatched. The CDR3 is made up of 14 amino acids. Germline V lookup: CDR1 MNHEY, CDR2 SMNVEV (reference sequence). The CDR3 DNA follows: TGTGCCAGCAGTTTTAGCGGGAGTGGCAACGAGCAGTACTTC. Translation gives CASSFSGSGNEQYF.

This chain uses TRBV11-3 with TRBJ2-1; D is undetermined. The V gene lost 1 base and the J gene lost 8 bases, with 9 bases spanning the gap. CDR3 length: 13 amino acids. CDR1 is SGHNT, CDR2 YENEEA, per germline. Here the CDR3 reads CASSLGGGDEQFF. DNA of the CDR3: TGTGCCAGCAGCTTAGGTGGTGGCGATGAGCAGTTCTTC.

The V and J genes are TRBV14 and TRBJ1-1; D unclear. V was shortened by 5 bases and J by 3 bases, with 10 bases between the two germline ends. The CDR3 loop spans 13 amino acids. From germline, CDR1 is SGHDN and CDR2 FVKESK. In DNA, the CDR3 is TGTGCCAGCAGCTCATCGGGTTACACTGAAGCTTTCTTT. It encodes CASSSSGYTEAFF.

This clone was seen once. CDR3 protein: CASSILTGGNYGYTF. In DNA form, the CDR3 reads TGCGCCAGCAGCATTCTGACAGGCGGCAACTATGGCTACACCTTC. The rearrangement links TRBV5-1 to TRBJ1-2; a weak D match, TRBD1 (6 bases). The CDR3 has 15 residues. The V and J ends lost 4 bases and 2 bases respectively, with 15 bases between them. Germline CDR1 and CDR2: SGHRS and YFSETQ.

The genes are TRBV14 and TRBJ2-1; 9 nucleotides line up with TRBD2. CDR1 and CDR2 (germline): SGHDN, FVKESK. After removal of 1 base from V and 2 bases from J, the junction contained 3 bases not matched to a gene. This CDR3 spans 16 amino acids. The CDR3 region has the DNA TGTGCCAGCAGCCAAGTAGCGGGGGTTCCCTACAATGAGCAGTTCTTC. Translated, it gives CASSQVAGVPYNEQFF.

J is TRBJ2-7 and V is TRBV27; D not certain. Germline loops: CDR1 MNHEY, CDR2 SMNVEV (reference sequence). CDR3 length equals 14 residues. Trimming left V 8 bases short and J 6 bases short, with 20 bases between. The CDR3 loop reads CASAPVTSVSEQYF. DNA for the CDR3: TGTGCCAGCGCTCCGGTAACGTCCGTTAGCGAGCAGTACTTC.

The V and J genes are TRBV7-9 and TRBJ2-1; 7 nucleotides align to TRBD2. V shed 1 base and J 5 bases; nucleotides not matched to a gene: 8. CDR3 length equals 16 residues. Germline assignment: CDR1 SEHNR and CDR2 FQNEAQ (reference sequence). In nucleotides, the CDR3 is TGTGCCAGCAGCTTAGGCTTAGCGGGCTATCACAATGAGCAGTTCTTC. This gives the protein CASSLGLAGYHNEQFF. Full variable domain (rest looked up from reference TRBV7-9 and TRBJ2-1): DTGVSQNPRHKITKRGQNVTFRCDPISEHNRLYWYRQTLGQGPEFLTYFQNEAQLEKSRLLSDRFSAERPKGSFSTLEIQRTEQGDSAMYLCASSLGLAGYHNEQFFGPGTRLTVL.

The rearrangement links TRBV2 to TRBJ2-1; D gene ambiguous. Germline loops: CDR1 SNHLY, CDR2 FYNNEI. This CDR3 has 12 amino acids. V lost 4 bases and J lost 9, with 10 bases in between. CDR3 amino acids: CASSGWDGEQFF. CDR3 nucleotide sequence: TGTGCCAGCAGTGGCTGGGATGGTGAGCAGTTCTTC.

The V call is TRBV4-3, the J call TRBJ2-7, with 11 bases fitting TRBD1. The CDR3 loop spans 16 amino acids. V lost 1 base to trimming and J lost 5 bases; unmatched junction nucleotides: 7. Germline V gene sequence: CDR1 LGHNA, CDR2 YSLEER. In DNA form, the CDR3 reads TGCGCCAGCAGCCAAGGGGCCGGGACAGGGGGACACGAGCAGTACTTC. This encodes CASSQGAGTGGHEQYF.

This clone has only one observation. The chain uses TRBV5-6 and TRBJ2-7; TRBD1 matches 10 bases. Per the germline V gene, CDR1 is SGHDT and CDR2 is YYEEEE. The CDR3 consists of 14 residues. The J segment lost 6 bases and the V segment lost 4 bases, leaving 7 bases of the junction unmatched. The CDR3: CASSPGTGVLEQYF. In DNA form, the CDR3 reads TGTGCCAGCAGCCCCGGGACAGGGGTTCTCGAGCAGTACTTC.

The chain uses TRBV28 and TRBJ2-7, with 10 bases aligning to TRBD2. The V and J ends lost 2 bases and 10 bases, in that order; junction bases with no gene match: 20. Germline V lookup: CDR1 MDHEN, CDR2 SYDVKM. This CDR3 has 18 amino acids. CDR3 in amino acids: CASSLRDLGAGGNYGQYF. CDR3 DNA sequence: TGTGCCAGCAGTTTAAGGGACCTCGGAGCGGGGGGGAATTACGGACAGTACTTC. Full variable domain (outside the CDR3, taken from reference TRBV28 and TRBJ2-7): DVKVTQSSRYLVKRTGEKVFLECVQDMDHENMFWYRQDPGLGLRLIYFSYDVKMKEKGDIPEGYSVSREKKERFSLILESASTNQTSMYLCASSLRDLGAGGNYGQYFGPGTRLTVT.

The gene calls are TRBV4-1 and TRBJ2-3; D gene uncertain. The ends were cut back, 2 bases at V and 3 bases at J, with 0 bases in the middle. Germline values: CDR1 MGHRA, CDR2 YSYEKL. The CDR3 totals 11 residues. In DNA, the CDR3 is TGCGCCAGCAGCCAAACAGATACGCAGTATTTT. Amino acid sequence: CASSQTDTQYF.

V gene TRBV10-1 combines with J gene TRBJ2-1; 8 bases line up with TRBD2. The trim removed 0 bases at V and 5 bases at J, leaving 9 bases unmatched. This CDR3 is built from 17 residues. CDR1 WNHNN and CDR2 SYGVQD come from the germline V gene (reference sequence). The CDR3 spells CASSESWPAGVHNEQFF. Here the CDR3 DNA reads TGCGCCAGCAGTGAGTCGTGGCCAGCGGGAGTACACAATGAGCAGTTCTTC.

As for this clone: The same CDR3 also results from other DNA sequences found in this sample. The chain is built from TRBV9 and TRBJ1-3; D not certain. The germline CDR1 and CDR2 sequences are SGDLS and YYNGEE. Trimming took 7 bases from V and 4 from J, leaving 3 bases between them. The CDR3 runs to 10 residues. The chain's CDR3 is CASSGNTIYF. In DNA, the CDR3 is TGTGCCAGCTCCGGAAACACCATATATTTT.

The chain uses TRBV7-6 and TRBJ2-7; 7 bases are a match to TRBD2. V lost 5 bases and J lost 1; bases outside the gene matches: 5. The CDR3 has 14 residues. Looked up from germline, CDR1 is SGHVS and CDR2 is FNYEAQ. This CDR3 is CASSRAGRSYEQYF. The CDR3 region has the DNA TGTGCCAGCAGCAGGGCCGGGAGGTCCTACGAGCAGTACTTC.

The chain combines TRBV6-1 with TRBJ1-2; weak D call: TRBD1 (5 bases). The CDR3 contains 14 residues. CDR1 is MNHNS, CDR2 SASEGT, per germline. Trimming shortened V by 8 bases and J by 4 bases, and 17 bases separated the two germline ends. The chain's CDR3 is CASFPPGTIYGYTF. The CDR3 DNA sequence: TGTGCCAGCTTTCCGCCAGGGACCATCTATGGCTACACCTTC.